The sequence of this TCR beta chain was determined in a study of cytomegalovirus exposure and HLA in healthy donors. V lost 3 bases to trimming and J lost 2 bases; unmatched junction nucleotides: 5. The CDR3 extends over 15 amino acids. The germline CDR1 and CDR2 sequences are PRHDT and FYEKMQ (reference sequence). Remarks on this clone: Its antigen is still unknown.

Study results and limitations: In a later analysis, common viral pathogens appeared linked to several of the most significant clusters.

A multiplex PCR was run with 60 Vbeta primers and 13 Jbeta primers. Assay used: immunoSEQ multiplex PCR; TCRdb lists only in-frame clones, some missing. The table has 45,000 to 70,000 clones, roughly 79% seen once. The material sequenced was PBMCs. The rearrangement links TRBV13 to TRBJ2-5; 8 bases match TRBD1. This receptor was obtained from a man in his fifties in good health and CMV-seronegative. The CDR3 DNA reads TGTGCCAGCAGCTTGGACAGGGAAGGTCAAGAGACCCAGTACTTC. Its protein is CASSLDREGQETQYF.